This T cell receptor (beta chain) was profiled in a study of control samples from healthy donors and cancer patients. Produced via immunoSEQ multiplex PCR; TCRdb's table is partial and in-frame only. There are about 130,000 clones in the sample; 92% occur only once, and roughly 2.1% lies in the top ten. Sequencing was performed on blood. The receptor comes from a woman aged 50 to 60 in good health.

CDR3 DNA: TGTGCCAGCAGCACCGGGACAGCGTATGGCTACACCTTC. Amino acids: CASSTGTAYGYTF. The rearrangement joins TRBV5-4 to TRBJ1-2; TRBD1 aligns across 7 bases. This CDR3 is 13 amino acids long. V was pared by 4 bases and J by 5 bases, with 5 bases of the junction left unmatched. Germline V gene lookup returns CDR1 SGHNT and CDR2 YYREEE (reference sequence).